This TCR beta chain originates from a study of Tregs in tolerant kidney transplant recipients. Broader study findings: Expanding Tregs on activated donor B cells appeared to best identify donor-specific TCRbeta clones.

This clone counts as large (0.1 to 1%) by frequency. The antigen is undetermined. The CDR3 is cut off 3 residues early in the read; its end comes from the germline J gene. Clones were read by immunoSEQ multiplex PCR, and TCRdb kept only the in-frame ones, dropping some. This sample's table has about 360 clones. FACS sorting followed a roughly 6-day coculture of CFSE-labeled recipient PBMCs with irradiated graft donor PBMCs. The CDR3 contains 14 residues. Germline CDR1 DFQATT, CDR2 SNEGSKA (reference sequence). V gave up 1 base and J gave up 2 bases, with 8 bases separating them. The receptor comes from a human patient who received a combined kidney and bone marrow transplant. The V gene is TRBV20-1, the J gene TRBJ2-2; D is unclear. The sample was CD4+ T cells from blood cultured with allogeneic cells, taken before the transplant. The sequenced part of the CDR3 DNA is TGCAGTGCTAGAGCCAGGCGAAACACCGGGGAG. This encodes CSARARRNTGE. The whole CDR3 is CSARARRNTGELFF.